This T cell receptor (beta chain) was found in a study of cytomegalovirus exposure and HLA in healthy donors. General study findings and limits: Some segments of the V type, notably TRBV6-2 and TRBV6-3, were excluded as indistinguishable. Later genetic work tied a missense DCLRE1C variant to beta-chain V and J trimming.

In regard to this clone: Its antigen is currently unknown.

The study ran its PCR with 60 Vbeta and 13 Jbeta primers. Assay: immunoSEQ multiplex PCR; the TCRdb copy retains only in-frame clones and omits some. This table has more than 110,000 clones, around 75% appearing once. This CDR3 contains 15 residues. From germline, CDR1 is LNHNV and CDR2 YYDKDF (reference sequence). Deletions cut 0 bases from V and 7 bases from J, with 15 bases between. Material for sequencing was PBMCs. V is TRBV15 and J is TRBJ2-5; tentatively, D is TRBD2 (5 bases). The source is a man younger than 45 in good health and CMV-seronegative. The CDR3 coding sequence is TGTGCCACCAGCAGAGATCCCCGGGGTGAGGGGACCCAGTACTTC. Amino acids: CATSRDPRGEGTQYF. The full variable domain, its missing parts supplied by reference TRBV15 and TRBJ2-5, is DAMVIQNPRYQVTQFGKPVTLSCSQTLNHNVMYWYQQKSSQAPKLLFHYYDKDFNNEADTPDNFQSRRPNTSFCFLDIRSPGLGDTAMYLCATSRDPRGEGTQYFGPGTRLLVL.